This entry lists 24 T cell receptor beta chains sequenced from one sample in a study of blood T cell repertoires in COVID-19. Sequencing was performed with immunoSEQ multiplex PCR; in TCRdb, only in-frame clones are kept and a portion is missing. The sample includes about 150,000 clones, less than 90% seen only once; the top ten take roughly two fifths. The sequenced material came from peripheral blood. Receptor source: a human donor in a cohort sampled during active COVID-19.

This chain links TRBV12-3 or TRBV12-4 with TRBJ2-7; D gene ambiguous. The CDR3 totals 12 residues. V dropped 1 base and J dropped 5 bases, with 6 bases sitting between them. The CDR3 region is CASSLGHHEQYF. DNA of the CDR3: TGTGCCAGCAGTTTAGGGCACCACGAGCAGTACTTC.

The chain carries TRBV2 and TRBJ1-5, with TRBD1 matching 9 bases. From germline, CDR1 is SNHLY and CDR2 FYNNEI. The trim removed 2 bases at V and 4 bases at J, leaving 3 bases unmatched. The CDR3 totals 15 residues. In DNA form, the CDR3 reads TGTGCCAGCAGTGAATTGGGACAGGGAAATCAGCCCCAGCATTTT. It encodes CASSELGQGNQPQHF.

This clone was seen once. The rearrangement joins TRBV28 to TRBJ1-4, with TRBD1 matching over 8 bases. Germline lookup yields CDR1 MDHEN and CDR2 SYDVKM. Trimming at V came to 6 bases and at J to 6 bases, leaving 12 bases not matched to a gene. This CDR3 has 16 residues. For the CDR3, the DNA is TGTGCCAGCAGCAGACGACAGGGGAGCAAGTATGAAAAACTGTTTTTT. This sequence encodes CASSRRQGSKYEKLFF.

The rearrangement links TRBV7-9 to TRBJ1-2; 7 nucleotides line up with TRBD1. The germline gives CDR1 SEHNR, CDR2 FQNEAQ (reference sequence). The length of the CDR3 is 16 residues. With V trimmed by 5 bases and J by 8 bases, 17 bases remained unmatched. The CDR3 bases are TGTGCCAGCAGCCCTAGGGGGCCCCGAGAGGCCGGGGGCTACACCTTC. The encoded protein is CASSPRGPREAGGYTF.

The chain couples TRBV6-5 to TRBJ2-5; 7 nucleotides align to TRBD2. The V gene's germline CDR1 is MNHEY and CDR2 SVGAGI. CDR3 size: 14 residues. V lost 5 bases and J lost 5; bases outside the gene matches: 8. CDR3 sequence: CASSHVGEGETQYF. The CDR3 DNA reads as TGTGCCAGCAGTCACGTGGGGGAGGGGGAGACCCAGTACTTC.

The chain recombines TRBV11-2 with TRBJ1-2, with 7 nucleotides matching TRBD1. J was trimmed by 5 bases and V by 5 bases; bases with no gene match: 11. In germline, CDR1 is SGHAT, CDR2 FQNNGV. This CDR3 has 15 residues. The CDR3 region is CASSTIGGWRYGYTF. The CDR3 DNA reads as TGTGCCAGCAGCACCATAGGGGGCTGGAGGTATGGCTACACCTTC.

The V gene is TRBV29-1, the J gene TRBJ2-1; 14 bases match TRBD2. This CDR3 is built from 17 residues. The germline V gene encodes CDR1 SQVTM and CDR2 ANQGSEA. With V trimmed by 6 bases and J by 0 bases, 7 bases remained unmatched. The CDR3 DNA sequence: TGCAGCGTAGGACTAGCGGGGGGTTTGAGCTCCTACAATGAGCAGTTCTTC. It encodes CSVGLAGGLSSYNEQFF.

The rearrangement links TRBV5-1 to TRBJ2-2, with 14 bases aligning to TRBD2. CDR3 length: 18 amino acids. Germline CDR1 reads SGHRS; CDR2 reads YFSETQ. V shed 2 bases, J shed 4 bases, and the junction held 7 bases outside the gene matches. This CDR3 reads CASSLRLAGGPGTGELFF. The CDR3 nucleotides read TGCGCCAGCAGCTTACGACTAGCGGGGGGGCCGGGCACCGGGGAGCTGTTTTTT.

The CDR3 DNA sequence: TGTGCCAGTACCCTATCTGGGGCCAACGTCCTGACTTTC. This gives the protein CASTLSGANVLTF. The chain links TRBV19 to TRBJ2-6; D not resolved. V was trimmed by 7 bases and J by 1 base, leaving 5 bases between them. This CDR3 has 13 amino acids. Germline assignment: CDR1 LNHDA and CDR2 SQIVND (reference sequence).

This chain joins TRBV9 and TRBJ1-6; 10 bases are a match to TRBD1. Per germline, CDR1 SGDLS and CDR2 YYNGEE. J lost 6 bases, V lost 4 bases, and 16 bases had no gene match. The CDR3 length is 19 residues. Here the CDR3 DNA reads TGTGCCAGCAGCTCTAACTACCGGGACAGGGGCGGTCGTAATTCACCCCTCCACTTT. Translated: CASSSNYRDRGGRNSPLHF.

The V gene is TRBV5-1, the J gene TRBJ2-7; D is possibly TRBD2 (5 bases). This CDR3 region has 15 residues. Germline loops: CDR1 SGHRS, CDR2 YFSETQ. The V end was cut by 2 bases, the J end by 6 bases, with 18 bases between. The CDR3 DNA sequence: TGCGCCAGCAGCTTTAGTTCGGGGATACTCGTCGAGCAGTACTTC. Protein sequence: CASSFSSGILVEQYF.

The CDR3 DNA reads as TGTGCCACCAGCAGAGAAGGTGGACAGGACTATGGCTACACCTTC. Residues: CATSREGGQDYGYTF. The chain combines TRBV15 with TRBJ1-2; 7 bases align to TRBD1. Germline V gives CDR1 LNHNV, CDR2 YYDKDF (reference sequence). The CDR3 is made up of 15 amino acids. The ends lost 0 bases at V and 3 bases at J; junction bases unmatched: 4.

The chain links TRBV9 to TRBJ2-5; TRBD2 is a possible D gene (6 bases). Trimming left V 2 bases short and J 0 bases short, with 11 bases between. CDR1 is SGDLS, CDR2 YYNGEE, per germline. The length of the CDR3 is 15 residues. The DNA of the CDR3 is TGTGCCAGCAGCGTTACCCGGACTAACCAAGAGACCCAGTACTTC. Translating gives CASSVTRTNQETQYF. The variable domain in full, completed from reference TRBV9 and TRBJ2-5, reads DSGVTQTPKHLITATGQRVTLRCSPRSGDLSVYWYQQSLDQGLQFLIQYYNGEERAKGNILERFSAQQFPDLHSELNLSSLELGDSALYFCASSVTRTNQETQYFGPGTRLLVL.

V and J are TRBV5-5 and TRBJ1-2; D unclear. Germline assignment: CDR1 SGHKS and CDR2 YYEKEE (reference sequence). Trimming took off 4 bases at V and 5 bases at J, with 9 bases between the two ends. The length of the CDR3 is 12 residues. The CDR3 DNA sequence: TGTGCCAGCAGCGCAGACTGGTATGGCTACACCTTC. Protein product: CASSADWYGYTF.

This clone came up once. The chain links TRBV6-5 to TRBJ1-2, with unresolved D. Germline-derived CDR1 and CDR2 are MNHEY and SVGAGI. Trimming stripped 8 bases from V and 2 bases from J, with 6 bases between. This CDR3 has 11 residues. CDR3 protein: CASWQNYGYTF. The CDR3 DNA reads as TGTGCCAGCTGGCAAAACTATGGCTACACCTTC.

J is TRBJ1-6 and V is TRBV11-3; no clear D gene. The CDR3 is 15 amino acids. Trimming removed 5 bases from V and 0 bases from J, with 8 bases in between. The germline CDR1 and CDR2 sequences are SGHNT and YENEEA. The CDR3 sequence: CASSPGSSYNSPLHF. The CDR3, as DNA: TGTGCCAGCAGCCCGGGGAGCTCCTATAATTCACCCCTCCACTTT.

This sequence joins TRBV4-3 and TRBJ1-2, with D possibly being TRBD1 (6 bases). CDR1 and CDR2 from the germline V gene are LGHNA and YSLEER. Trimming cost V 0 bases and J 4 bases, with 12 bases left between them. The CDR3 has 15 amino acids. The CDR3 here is CASSQEGASVYGYTF. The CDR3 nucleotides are TGCGCCAGCAGCCAAGAGGGGGCTTCGGTCTATGGCTACACCTTC.

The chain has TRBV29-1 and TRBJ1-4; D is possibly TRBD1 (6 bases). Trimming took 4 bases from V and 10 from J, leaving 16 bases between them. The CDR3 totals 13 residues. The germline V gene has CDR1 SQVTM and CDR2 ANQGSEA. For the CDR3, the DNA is TGCAGCGTTGTAACACAGGGCCCCGGAAAACTGTTTTTT. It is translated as CSVVTQGPGKLFF. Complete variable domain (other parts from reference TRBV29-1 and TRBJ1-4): SAVISQKPSRDICQRGTSLTIQCQVDSQVTMMFWYRQQPGQSLTLIATANQGSEATYESGFVIDKFPISRPNLTFSTLTVSNMSPEDSSIYLCSVVTQGPGKLFFGSGTQLSVL.

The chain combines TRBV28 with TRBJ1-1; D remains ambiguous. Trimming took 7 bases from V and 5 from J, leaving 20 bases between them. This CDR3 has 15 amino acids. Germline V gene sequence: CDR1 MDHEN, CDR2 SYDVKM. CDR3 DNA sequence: TGTGCCAGCACCTCCTCGCGGGCTGGGGAGACTGAAGCTTTCTTT. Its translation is CASTSSRAGETEAFF.

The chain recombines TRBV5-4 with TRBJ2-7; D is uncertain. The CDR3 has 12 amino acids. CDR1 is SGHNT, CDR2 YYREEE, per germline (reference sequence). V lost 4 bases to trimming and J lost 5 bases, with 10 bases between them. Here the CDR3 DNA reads TGTGCCAGCAGCCTTCAGGCTGACGAGCAGTACTTC. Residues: CASSLQADEQYF.

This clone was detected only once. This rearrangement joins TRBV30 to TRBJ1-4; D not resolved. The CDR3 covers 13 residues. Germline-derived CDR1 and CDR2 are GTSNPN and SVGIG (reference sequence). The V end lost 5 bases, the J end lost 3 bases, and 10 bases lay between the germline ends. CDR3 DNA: TGTGCCTGGTCTTGGCCCCCTAATGAAAAACTGTTTTTT. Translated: CAWSWPPNEKLFF.

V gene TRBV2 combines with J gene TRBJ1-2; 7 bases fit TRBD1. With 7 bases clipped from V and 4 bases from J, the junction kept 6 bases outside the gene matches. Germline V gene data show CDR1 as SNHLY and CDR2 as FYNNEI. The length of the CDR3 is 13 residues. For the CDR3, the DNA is TGTGCCAGCAACAGGGGAAGCCCCTATGGCTACACCTTC. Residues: CASNRGSPYGYTF.

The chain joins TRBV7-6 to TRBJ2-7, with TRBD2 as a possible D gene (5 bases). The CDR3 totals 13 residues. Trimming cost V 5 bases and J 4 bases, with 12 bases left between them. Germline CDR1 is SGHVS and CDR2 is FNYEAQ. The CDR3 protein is CASSPSSGYEQYF. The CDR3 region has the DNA TGTGCCAGCAGCCCAAGCTCGGGGTACGAGCAGTACTTC.

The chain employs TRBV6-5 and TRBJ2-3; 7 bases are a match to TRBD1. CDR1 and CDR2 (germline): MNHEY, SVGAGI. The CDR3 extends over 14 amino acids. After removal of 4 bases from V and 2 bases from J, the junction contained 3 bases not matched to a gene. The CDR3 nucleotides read TGTGCCAGCAGTTCCGGGACAGCCACAGATACGCAGTATTTT. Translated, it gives CASSSGTATDTQYF.